One sample yielded the 13 T cell receptor beta chains listed below, sequenced in a study of long-term antiretroviral therapy in people with HIV. Sequencing relied on immunoSEQ assay v3.0, run at survey level. Repertoires were generated with immunoSEQ multiplex PCR, while TCRdb's copy carries only in-frame clones and drops some. The table has just over 20,000 clones, roughly 78% seen once. This specimen was unsorted PBMCs, taken 4.1 years after starting antiretroviral therapy. These receptors were taken from a woman between 40 and 50 years old with HIV.

This clone was seen only a few times. The J gene is TRBJ1-5, the V gene TRBV7-9; maybe TRBD1 (5 bases). The germline CDR1 and CDR2 sequences are SEHNR and FQNEAQ (reference sequence). Trimming shortened V by 2 bases and J by 6 bases, and 11 bases separated the two germline ends. This CDR3 region has 14 residues. DNA for the CDR3: TGTGCCAGCAGCTTACCAGGGATAGGTCAGCCCCAGCATTTT. Encoded protein: CASSLPGIGQPQHF.

V gene TRBV19 combines with J gene TRBJ2-5, with D tentatively TRBD2 (5 bases). V gave up 6 bases and J gave up 1 base, with 9 bases separating them. From germline, CDR1 is LNHDA and CDR2 SQIVND (reference sequence). The CDR3 totals 13 residues. The CDR3, as DNA: TGTGCCAGTAGCCTGAGGGTCCAAGAGACCCAGTACTTC. Amino acid sequence: CASSLRVQETQYF.

The rearrangement joins TRBV9 to TRBJ1-2; no clear D gene. Germline V lookup: CDR1 SGDLS, CDR2 YYNGEE. CDR3 length: 13 residues. V was pared by 2 bases and J by 4 bases, with 9 bases between. Here the CDR3 reads CASSVGGAYGYTF. The CDR3 bases are TGTGCCAGCAGCGTCGGAGGAGCCTATGGCTACACCTTC.

The V call is TRBV10-3, the J call TRBJ2-5; maybe TRBD1 (5 bases). CDR1 is ENHRY, CDR2 SYGVKD, per germline. The CDR3 is made up of 17 amino acids. With 2 bases removed from V and 2 bases from J, the gap between germline ends came to 18 bases. The CDR3 spells CAISEPYDSLGQETQYF. The CDR3 DNA is TGTGCCATCAGTGAGCCCTACGACAGCCTCGGACAAGAGACCCAGTACTTC.

V usage is TRBV15 and J usage is TRBJ2-3; D is unresolved. Trimming took 0 bases from V and 3 from J, leaving 13 bases between them. Germline loops: CDR1 LNHNV, CDR2 YYDKDF (reference sequence). The CDR3 runs 16 residues. As DNA, the CDR3 is TGTGCCACCAGCAGAGATGGGAAAGGTACGACAGATACGCAGTATTTT. Encoded protein: CATSRDGKGTTDTQYF.

The chain carries TRBV5-4 and TRBJ2-3; 8 bases line up with TRBD2. J lost 6 bases, V lost 2 bases, and 5 bases had no gene match. Germline CDR1 reads SGHNT; CDR2 reads YYREEE (reference sequence). The CDR3 runs 14 residues. For the CDR3, the DNA is TGTGCCAGCAGCTTCTCAGCGGGGGAGGATACGCAGTATTTT. Translated, it gives CASSFSAGEDTQYF.

The rearrangement joins TRBV11-2 to TRBJ1-1, with 7 bases that match TRBD1. CDR1 is SGHAT, CDR2 FQNNGV, per germline. This CDR3 contains 16 residues. J lost 2 bases, V lost 4 bases, and 10 bases had no gene match. The CDR3 loop is CASSSPSGTANTEAFF. For the CDR3, the DNA is TGTGCCAGCAGCTCCCCCTCCGGGACAGCCAACACTGAAGCTTTCTTT.

This rearrangement joins TRBV4-1 to TRBJ1-1; 9 nucleotides align to TRBD1. The CDR3 sequence is 13 residues long. J was trimmed by 11 bases and V by 0 bases; bases with no gene match: 4. In germline, CDR1 is MGHRA, CDR2 YSYEKL. DNA of the CDR3: TGCGCCAGCAGCCAAGAACAGGGGGCGGGCGCTTTCTTT. Its translation: CASSQEQGAGAFF.

V is TRBV5-5 and J is TRBJ2-7; TRBD2 might be the D (7 bases). Per germline, CDR1 SGHKS and CDR2 YYEKEE (reference sequence). The CDR3 sequence is 13 residues long. Trimming pared 6 bases from V and 5 bases from J, leaving 15 bases between. CDR3 DNA sequence: TGTGCCAGCACCTGGGGGGGGCTGAACGAGCAGTACTTC. Protein product: CASTWGGLNEQYF.

J is TRBJ1-5 and V is TRBV7-8; D not certain. V lost 1 base and J lost 1, with 8 bases in between. The germline CDR1 and CDR2 sequences are SGHVS and FQNEAQ. This CDR3 spans 15 amino acids. This CDR3 reads CASSLGGLSNQPQHF. For the CDR3, the DNA is TGTGCCAGCAGCTTAGGCGGCTTGAGCAATCAGCCCCAGCATTTT.

A note on this clone: Other DNA sequences in the sample encode the same CDR3. V gene TRBV29-1 combines with J gene TRBJ2-7; D remains unclear. V lost 3 bases and J 1 base, leaving 4 bases between the germline ends. This CDR3 contains 11 residues. Germline CDR1 is SQVTM and CDR2 is ANQGSEA. This CDR3 reads CSVDSSYEQYF. The CDR3 DNA is TGCAGCGTTGACAGTTCCTACGAGCAGTACTTC.

This clone came up a few times. The V and J genes are TRBV30 and TRBJ1-6; 9 bases match TRBD1. After removal of 2 bases from V and 10 bases from J, the junction contained 6 bases not matched to a gene. Germline-derived CDR1 and CDR2 are GTSNPN and SVGIG (reference sequence). This CDR3 is built from 14 residues. The CDR3 reads CAWSYRDRDSPLHF. CDR3 sequence (DNA): TGTGCCTGGAGTTACCGGGACAGGGACTCACCCCTCCACTTT.

The chain combines TRBV4-2 with TRBJ2-7; 9 nucleotides match TRBD1. Germline V gives CDR1 LGHNA, CDR2 YNFKEQ. The CDR3 spans 15 residues. The junction had 4 bases not matched to a gene; V was cut back by 0 bases and J by 4 bases. The CDR3 DNA sequence: TGTGCCAGCAGCCAAGAGGGACAGGGTGTTTACGAGCAGTACTTC. This codes for CASSQEGQGVYEQYF.